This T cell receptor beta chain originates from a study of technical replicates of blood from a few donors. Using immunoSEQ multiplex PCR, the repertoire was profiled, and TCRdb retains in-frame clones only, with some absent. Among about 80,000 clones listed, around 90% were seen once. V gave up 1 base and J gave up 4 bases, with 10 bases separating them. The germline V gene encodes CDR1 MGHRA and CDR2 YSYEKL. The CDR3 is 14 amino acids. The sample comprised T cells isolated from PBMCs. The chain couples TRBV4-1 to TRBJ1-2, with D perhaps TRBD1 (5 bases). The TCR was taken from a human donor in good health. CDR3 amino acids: CASSQGTPVYGYTF. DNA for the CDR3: TGCGCCAGCAGCCAAGGGACACCCGTCTATGGCTACACCTTC.